This T cell receptor beta chain was identified during a study of blood T cell repertoires in COVID-19. This CDR3 has 11 residues. To note about this clone: At one boundary the junction diverges from the germline segment, which might be a read error.

In the original processing: Scientists estimated how many nucleated cells there were by amplifying reference gene primers. TCRdb's copy holds only in-frame clones and misses some; the assay was immunoSEQ multiplex PCR. V and J calls and clone size are copied from that table; D and trimming were computed from the DNA. The sample has 270,000 or so clones; around 89% are singletons. The material sequenced was peripheral blood. The genes are TRBV23-1 and TRBJ2-7; a possible D gene is TRBD2 (6 bases). TRBV23-1 counts as an open reading frame of uncertain function. This receptor was identified in a woman in her fifties or sixties with COVID-19, enrolled during active disease. As DNA, the CDR3 is TGCGCCAGCAGCGAAAGGAGGGGTTACGACTTC. Encoded protein: CASSERRGYDF.